The 20 T cell receptor beta chains presented below share a single source sample, sequenced in a study of Ad26.COV2.S vaccination and SARS-CoV-2 variants. Libraries were prepared by immunoSEQ multiplex PCR; TCRdb keeps only in-frame clonotypes and omits some of them. The data contain about 440,000 clones, 90% of them singletons. The sample's treatment: 15 to 20 received Ad26.COV2.S at low or high dose, single or two shots; several received placebo; per-sample allocation not given. Vaccine and placebo recipients were sampled on day 63 after the first injection. The specimen was peripheral blood, collected in a trial of Ad26.COV2.S vaccine versus placebo. The receptors originated from a person between 18 and 60 years old who received the Ad26.COV2.S COVID-19 vaccine or a placebo.

V is TRBV7-8 and J is TRBJ1-2; D gene unclear. The germline V gene has CDR1 SGHVS and CDR2 FQNEAQ. CDR3 size: 17 residues. V was trimmed by 0 bases and J by 5 bases, leaving 19 bases between them. This chain's CDR3 is CASSLAGSEGARYGYTF. The CDR3 nucleotides read TGTGCCAGCAGCTTAGCGGGGAGTGAGGGCGCTAGGTATGGCTACACCTTC.

This chain connects TRBV6-2 or TRBV6-3 to TRBJ2-1, with D perhaps TRBD1 or TRBD2 (5 bases each). The germline V gene encodes CDR1 MNHEY and CDR2 SVGEGT. V shed 1 base and J shed 7 bases, with 11 bases lying between them. CDR3 length equals 14 residues. CDR3 DNA sequence: TGTGCCAGCAGTTACTGGGACCCTGGGAATGAGCAGTTCTTC. Translated, it gives CASSYWDPGNEQFF.

The V call is TRBV15, the J call TRBJ2-1; maybe TRBD2 (5 bases). CDR3 length equals 13 residues. The germline V and J ends were trimmed by 7 bases and 6 bases, with 13 bases remaining between them. CDR1 and CDR2 (germline): LNHNV, YYDKDF (reference sequence). As DNA, the CDR3 is TGTGCCACCACTGACTACCTGGGCAATGAGCAGTTCTTC. It codes for CATTDYLGNEQFF.

Comments on this clone: Other nucleotide sequences from this sample produce the same CDR3. The chain couples TRBV2 to TRBJ2-1; D remains ambiguous. Trimming took off 6 bases at V and 4 bases at J, with 4 bases between the two ends. The CDR3 has 11 residues. The V gene's germline CDR1 is SNHLY and CDR2 FYNNEI. CDR3 sequence reads: CASREYNEQFF. The CDR3 DNA sequence: TGTGCCAGCAGGGAGTACAATGAGCAGTTCTTC.

This clone was observed a handful of times. This chain uses TRBV4-2 with TRBJ1-1, with D possibly being TRBD1 (6 bases). Trimming stripped 0 bases from V and 4 bases from J, with 12 bases between. The germline V gene encodes CDR1 LGHNA and CDR2 YNFKEQ. CDR3 length: 15 residues. The CDR3 sequence is CASSQEGGAGTEAFF. The DNA of the CDR3 is TGTGCCAGCAGCCAAGAAGGGGGGGCCGGCACTGAAGCTTTCTTT.

The J gene is TRBJ2-7, the V gene TRBV20-1; the D gene is possibly TRBD2 (6 bases). Germline V lookup: CDR1 DFQATT, CDR2 SNEGSKA (reference sequence). This CDR3 is 13 amino acids long. Trimming removed 3 bases at V and 3 bases at J, with 12 bases between. In nucleotides, the CDR3 is TGCAGTGCTAGTACGGGAGACAGCTACGAGCAGTACTTC. Encoded protein: CSASTGDSYEQYF.

This clone was recorded a few times. This chain connects TRBV29-1 to TRBJ1-1, with D unclear. The CDR3 has 13 residues. The V gene lost 8 bases and the J gene lost 1 base, with 14 bases spanning the gap. Germline lookup yields CDR1 SQVTM and CDR2 ANQGSEA. The CDR3 here is CSIGGWENTEAFF. Written as DNA, the CDR3 is TGCAGCATTGGAGGGTGGGAGAACACTGAAGCTTTCTTT.

The chain is built from TRBV30 and TRBJ2-7; tentatively, D is TRBD2 (6 bases). The CDR3 contains 13 residues. The V end lost 0 bases, the J end lost 5 bases, and 11 bases lay between the germline ends. The germline V gene has CDR1 GTSNPN and CDR2 SVGIG (reference sequence). The DNA for the CDR3 is TGTGCCTGGAGTGTCGCGGGGTATAACGAGCAGTACTTC. This gives the protein CAWSVAGYNEQYF.

The rearrangement links TRBV6-2 or TRBV6-3 to TRBJ1-5; D is possibly TRBD1 (5 bases). The CDR3 totals 18 residues. Germline V gene sequence: CDR1 MNHEY, CDR2 SVGEGT. V lost 2 bases to trimming and J lost 0 bases, with 17 bases between them. CDR3 region: CASSYQRQTSYSNQPQHF. DNA of the CDR3: TGTGCCAGCAGTTACCAAAGACAGACATCTTATAGCAATCAGCCCCAGCATTTT.

The CDR3 DNA reads TGTGCCAGTAACAACGCGGGGCCGGTGCAGTTCTTC. As protein: CASNNAGPVQFF. The rearrangement joins TRBV3-1 (or the pseudogene TRBV3-2) to TRBJ2-1; weak D call: TRBD2 (6 bases). This CDR3 spans 12 amino acids. Germline V gene lookup returns CDR1 LGHDT and CDR2 YNNKEL (reference sequence). The germline V and J ends were trimmed by 9 bases and 12 bases, with 18 bases remaining between them.

This clone was found once. The chain links TRBV2 to TRBJ2-7, with TRBD2 matching 9 bases. V dropped 6 bases and J dropped 0; count of bases not matched to a gene: 6. The CDR3 is 15 residues long. Looked up from germline, CDR1 is SNHLY and CDR2 is FYNNEI. The CDR3 DNA reads TGTGCCAGCAGGGTTGCGGGAGGGTTCTCCTACGAGCAGTACTTC. Encoded protein: CASRVAGGFSYEQYF.

The chain couples TRBV5-4 to TRBJ1-1; D is ambiguous. The germline V gene encodes CDR1 SGHNT and CDR2 YYREEE (reference sequence). The CDR3 extends over 13 amino acids. V was clipped by 2 bases and J by 3 bases, with 8 bases between them. CDR3 sequence (DNA): TGTGCCAGCAGCTTCGACCTGTACACTGAAGCTTTCTTT. It translates to CASSFDLYTEAFF.

This clone has a single count. The rearrangement joins TRBV20-1 to TRBJ2-4; D call uncertain. Germline assignment: CDR1 DFQATT and CDR2 SNEGSKA (reference sequence). CDR3 size: 11 residues. Trimming left V 1 base short and J 7 bases short, with 5 bases between. In DNA, the CDR3 is TGCAGTGCTAGAGGTCTTAACATTCAGTACTTC. The encoded protein is CSARGLNIQYF.

V and J are TRBV6-5 and TRBJ2-1, with D maybe TRBD1 (5 bases). The V gene's germline CDR1 is MNHEY and CDR2 SVGAGI. The length of the CDR3 is 15 residues. Trimming left V 0 bases short and J 4 bases short, with 10 bases between. CDR3 sequence: CASSYSNRRYNEQFF. As DNA, the CDR3 is TGTGCCAGCAGTTACTCGAACAGGAGATACAATGAGCAGTTCTTC.

This chain uses TRBV9 with TRBJ2-2; D is unclear. In germline, CDR1 is SGDLS, CDR2 YYNGEE. V was shortened by 0 bases and J by 7 bases, with 7 bases between the two germline ends. The CDR3 consists of 13 residues. The CDR3 loop is CASSVEGGGELFF. The CDR3 DNA reads TGTGCCAGCAGCGTAGAGGGCGGCGGGGAGCTGTTTTTT.

This chain joins TRBV27 and TRBJ1-6; D gene uncertain. Trimming took off 4 bases at V and 0 bases at J, with 7 bases between the two ends. This CDR3 region has 15 residues. Germline CDR1 reads MNHEY; CDR2 reads SMNVEV (reference sequence). CDR3 sequence: CASSWADSYNSPLHF. For the CDR3, the DNA is TGTGCCAGCAGTTGGGCCGACTCCTATAATTCACCCCTCCACTTT.

This clone appeared a single time. This chain links TRBV29-1 with TRBJ1-2, with D possibly being TRBD1 (5 bases). CDR3 size: 14 residues. V was shortened by 0 bases and J by 8 bases, with 16 bases between the two germline ends. The germline CDR1 and CDR2 sequences are SQVTM and ANQGSEA. CDR3 coding DNA: TGCAGCGTTGAAGAGAGGGCAGGGCTGGGAGGCTACACCTTC. It is translated as CSVEERAGLGGYTF.

The chain couples TRBV7-6 to TRBJ2-2; 10 bases are shared with TRBD2. V shed 1 base and J 4 bases; nucleotides not matched to a gene: 6. Germline V CDR1 and CDR2: SGHVS, FNYEAQ. CDR3 length equals 17 residues. CDR3 sequence: CASSLEAGGAGTGELFF. CDR3 nucleotides: TGTGCCAGCAGCTTAGAAGCGGGAGGGGCGGGCACCGGGGAGCTGTTTTTT.

This rearrangement joins TRBV29-1 to TRBJ2-7; D possibly corresponds to TRBD2 (5 bases). V lost 1 base, J lost 5 bases, and 9 bases lay in between. Germline-derived CDR1 and CDR2 are SQVTM and ANQGSEA. The CDR3 sequence is 12 residues long. The CDR3, as DNA: TGCAGCGTTGAAGGTGCCGGGGACGAGCAGTACTTC. Protein sequence: CSVEGAGDEQYF.

This clone was recorded once. This sequence joins TRBV5-1 and TRBJ2-1; D possibly uses TRBD1 or TRBD2 (7 bases each). Trimming left V 4 bases short and J 7 bases short, with 18 bases between. Germline V gives CDR1 SGHRS, CDR2 YFSETQ. The CDR3 is 15 residues long. The CDR3 region is CASSRLTGEGNEQFF. The CDR3 bases are TGCGCCAGCAGCCGCTTAACAGGGGAGGGGAATGAGCAGTTCTTC.